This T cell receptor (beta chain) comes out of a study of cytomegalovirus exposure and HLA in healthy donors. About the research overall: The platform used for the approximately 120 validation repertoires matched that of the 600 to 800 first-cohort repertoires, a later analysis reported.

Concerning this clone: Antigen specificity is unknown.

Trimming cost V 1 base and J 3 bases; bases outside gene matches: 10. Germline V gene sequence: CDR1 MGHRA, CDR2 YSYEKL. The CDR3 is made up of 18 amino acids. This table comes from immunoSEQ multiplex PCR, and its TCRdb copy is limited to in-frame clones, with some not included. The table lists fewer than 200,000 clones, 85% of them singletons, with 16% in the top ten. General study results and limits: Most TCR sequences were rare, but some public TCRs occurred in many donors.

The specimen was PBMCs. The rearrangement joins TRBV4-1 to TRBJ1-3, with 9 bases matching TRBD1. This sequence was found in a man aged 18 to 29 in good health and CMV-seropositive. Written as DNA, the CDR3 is TGCGCCAGCAGCCAAGTCCTAGGACAGGGGAGTCTTGGAAACACCATATATTTT. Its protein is CASSQVLGQGSLGNTIYF.